This T cell receptor (beta chain) was sequenced for a study of technical replicates of blood from a handful of donors. The table came from immunoSEQ multiplex PCR; TCRdb's copy has only in-frame clones and leaves some out. Here the sample spans some 90,000 clones, roughly 95% being singletons. With 4 bases clipped from V and 7 bases from J, the junction kept 12 bases outside the gene matches. The CDR3 has 16 amino acids. The germline V gene encodes CDR1 LGHNA and CDR2 YNFKEQ. The clonotype comes from a human donor in good health. Sequenced material: T cells isolated from PBMCs. The chain combines TRBV4-2 with TRBJ2-2; TRBD2 agrees at 7 bases. As DNA, the CDR3 is TGTGCCAGCAGCCGGGAGGCGGGAGATAGAGTCGGGGAGCTGTTTTTT. Its protein product is CASSREAGDRVGELFF.